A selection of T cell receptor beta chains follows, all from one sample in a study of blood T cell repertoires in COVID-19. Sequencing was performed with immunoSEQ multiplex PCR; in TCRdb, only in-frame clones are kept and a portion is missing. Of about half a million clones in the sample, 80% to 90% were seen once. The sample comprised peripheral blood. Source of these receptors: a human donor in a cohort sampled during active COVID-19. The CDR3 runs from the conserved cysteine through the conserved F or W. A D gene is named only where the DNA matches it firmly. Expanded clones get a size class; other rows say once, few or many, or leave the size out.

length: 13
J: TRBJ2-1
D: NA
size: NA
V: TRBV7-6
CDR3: CASSSASPSEQFF
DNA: TGTGCCAGCAGCTCGGCTAGCCCCAGTGAGCAGTTCTTC

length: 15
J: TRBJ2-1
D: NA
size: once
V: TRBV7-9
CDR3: CASSDSGFTYNEQFF
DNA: TGTGCCAGCAGCGATAGCGGATTTACTTACAATGAGCAGTTCTTC

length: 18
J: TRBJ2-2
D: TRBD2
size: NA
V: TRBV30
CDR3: CAWSRASGGGLNTGELFF
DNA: TGTGCCTGGAGTCGGGCTAGCGGGGGGGGTCTCAACACCGGGGAGCTGTTTTTT

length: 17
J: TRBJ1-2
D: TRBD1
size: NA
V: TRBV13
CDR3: CASSRFLGQGSNYGYTF
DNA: TGTGCCAGCAGCCGCTTCCTCGGACAGGGGAGTAACTATGGCTACACCTTC

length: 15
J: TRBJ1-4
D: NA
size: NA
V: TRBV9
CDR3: CASSVDSRRNEKLFF
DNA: TGTGCCAGCAGCGTAGACTCCCGCCGTAATGAAAAACTGTTTTTT

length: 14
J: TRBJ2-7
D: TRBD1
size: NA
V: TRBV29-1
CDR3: CSVEKGAPMYEQYF
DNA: TGCAGCGTTGAAAAGGGGGCACCTATGTACGAGCAGTACTTC

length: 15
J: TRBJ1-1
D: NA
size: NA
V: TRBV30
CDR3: CAWSQDIRISTEAFF
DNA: TGTGCCTGGAGTCAGGACATAAGGATTAGCACTGAAGCTTTCTTT

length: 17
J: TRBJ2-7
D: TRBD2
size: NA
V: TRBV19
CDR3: CASSIGRTSGRSYEQYF
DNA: TGTGCCAGTAGTATAGGCAGGACTAGCGGGAGGAGTTACGAGCAGTACTTC

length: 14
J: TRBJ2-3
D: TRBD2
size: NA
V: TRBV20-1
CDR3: CSASGREGTDTQYF
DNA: TGCAGTGCTAGTGGGCGGGAGGGGACAGATACGCAGTATTTT

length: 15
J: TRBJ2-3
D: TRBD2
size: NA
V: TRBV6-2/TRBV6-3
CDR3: CASIPSAGGRNTQYF
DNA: TGTGCCAGCATCCCCTCGGCGGGAGGCCGGAATACGCAGTATTTT

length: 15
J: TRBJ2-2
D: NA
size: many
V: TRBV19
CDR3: CASSMLADYTGELFF
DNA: TGTGCCAGTAGTATGTTGGCAGACTACACCGGGGAGCTGTTTTTT

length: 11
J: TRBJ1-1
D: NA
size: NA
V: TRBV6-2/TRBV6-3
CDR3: CASSDQLQAFF
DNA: TGTGCCAGCAGTGATCAACTGCAAGCTTTCTTT

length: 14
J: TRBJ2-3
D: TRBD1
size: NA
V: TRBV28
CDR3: CASSHRTGDDTQYF
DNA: TGTGCCAGCAGTCACCGGACAGGCGACGATACGCAGTATTTT

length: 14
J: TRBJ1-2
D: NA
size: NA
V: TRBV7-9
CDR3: CASSFGGATEGYTF
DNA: TGTGCCAGCAGCTTCGGAGGGGCGACGGAGGGCTACACCTTC

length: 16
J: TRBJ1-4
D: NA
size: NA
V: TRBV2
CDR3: CASRRNIAATNEKLFF
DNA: TGTGCCAGCAGGAGGAATATAGCCGCAACTAATGAAAAACTGTTTTTT

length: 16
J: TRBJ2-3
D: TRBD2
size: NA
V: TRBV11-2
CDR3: CASSLVAGSVTDTQYF
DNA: TGTGCCAGCAGCTTGGTAGCGGGAAGTGTGACAGATACGCAGTATTTT

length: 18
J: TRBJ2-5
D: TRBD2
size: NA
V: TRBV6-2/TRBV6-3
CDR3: CASSYSSSGRRGQETQYF
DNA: TGTGCCAGCAGTTACTCGTCTAGCGGGAGGAGGGGCCAAGAGACCCAGTACTTC

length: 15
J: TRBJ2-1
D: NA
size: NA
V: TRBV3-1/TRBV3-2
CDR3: CASSQNFGDINEQFF
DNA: TGTGCCAGCAGCCAAAATTTCGGGGATATCAATGAGCAGTTCTTC

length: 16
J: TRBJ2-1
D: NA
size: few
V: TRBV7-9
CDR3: CASRRLAGADVGEQFF
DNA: TGTGCCAGCAGACGACTCGCGGGGGCTGATGTAGGTGAGCAGTTCTTC

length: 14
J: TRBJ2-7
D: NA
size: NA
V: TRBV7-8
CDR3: CASGAMEGPYEQYF
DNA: TGTGCCAGCGGGGCCATGGAGGGTCCCTACGAGCAGTACTTC

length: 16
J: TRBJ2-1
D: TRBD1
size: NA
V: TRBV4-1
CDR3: CASSQDMTGIYNEQFF
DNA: TGCGCCAGCAGCCAAGATATGACAGGGATATACAATGAGCAGTTCTTC

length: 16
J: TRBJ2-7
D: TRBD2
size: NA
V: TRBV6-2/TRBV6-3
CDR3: CASSPLGLAGAYEQYF
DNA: TGTGCCAGCAGTCCCCTGGGACTAGCGGGGGCCTACGAGCAGTACTTC

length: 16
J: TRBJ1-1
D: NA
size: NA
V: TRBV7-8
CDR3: CASSLGRSQGLTEAFF
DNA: TGTGCCAGCAGCTTAGGGAGGTCGCAAGGTCTCACTGAAGCTTTCTTT

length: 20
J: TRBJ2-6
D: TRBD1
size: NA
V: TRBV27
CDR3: CASSPDRDSLLRGGANVLTF
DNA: TGTGCCAGCAGTCCCGACCGGGACAGCTTATTGAGGGGTGGGGCCAACGTCCTGACTTTC

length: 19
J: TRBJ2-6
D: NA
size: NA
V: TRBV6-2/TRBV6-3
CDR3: CASSYSKLYFRSGANVLTF
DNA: TGTGCCAGCAGTTACTCGAAGTTGTACTTTCGCTCTGGGGCCAACGTCCTGACTTTC

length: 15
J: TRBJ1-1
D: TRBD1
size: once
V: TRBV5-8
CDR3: CASSPYRGTGTEAFF
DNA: TGTGCCAGCAGCCCCTACAGGGGCACGGGGACTGAAGCTTTCTTT

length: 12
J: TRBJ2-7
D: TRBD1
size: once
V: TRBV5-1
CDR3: CASSLQGYEQYF
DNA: TGCGCCAGCAGCTTACAGGGGTACGAGCAGTACTTC

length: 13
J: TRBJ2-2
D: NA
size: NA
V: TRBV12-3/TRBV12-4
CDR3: CASSGTGTGELFF
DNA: TGTGCCAGCAGTGGGACTGGTACCGGGGAGCTGTTTTTT

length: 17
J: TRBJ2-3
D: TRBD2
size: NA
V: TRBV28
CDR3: CASTPGLAGPSTDTQYF
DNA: TGTGCCAGCACTCCGGGACTAGCGGGCCCAAGCACAGATACGCAGTATTTT

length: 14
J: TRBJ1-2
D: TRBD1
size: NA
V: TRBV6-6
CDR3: CASSRTGNAYGYTF
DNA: TGTGCCAGCAGTCGGACAGGGAATGCCTATGGCTACACCTTC

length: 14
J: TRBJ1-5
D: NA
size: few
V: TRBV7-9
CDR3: CASSPDSPNQPQHF
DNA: TGTGCCAGCAGCCCGGACAGTCCCAATCAGCCCCAGCATTTT

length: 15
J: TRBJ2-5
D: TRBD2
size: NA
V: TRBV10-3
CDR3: CAIRASGLAEETQYF
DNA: TGTGCCATCAGGGCCTCGGGACTAGCGGAAGAGACCCAGTACTTC

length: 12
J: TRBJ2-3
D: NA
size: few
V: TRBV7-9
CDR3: CASTEATDTQYF
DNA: TGTGCCAGCACCGAGGCTACAGATACGCAGTATTTT

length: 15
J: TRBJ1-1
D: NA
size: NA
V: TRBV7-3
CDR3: CASSLSPGMNTEAFF
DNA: TGTGCCAGCAGCTTAAGTCCAGGGATGAACACTGAAGCTTTCTTT

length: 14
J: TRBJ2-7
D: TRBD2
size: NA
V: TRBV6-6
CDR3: CASSGTSGSPGQYF
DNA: TGTGCCAGCAGTGGGACTAGCGGGAGCCCCGGACAGTACTTC

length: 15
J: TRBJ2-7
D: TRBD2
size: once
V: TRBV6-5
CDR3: CASTPHAGGGYEQYF
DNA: TGTGCCAGCACCCCCCACGCGGGAGGAGGCTACGAGCAGTACTTC

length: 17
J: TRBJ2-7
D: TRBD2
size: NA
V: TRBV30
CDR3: CAWSGLAGEGDRYEQYF
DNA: TGTGCCTGGAGTGGACTAGCGGGAGAGGGCGACCGCTACGAGCAGTACTTC

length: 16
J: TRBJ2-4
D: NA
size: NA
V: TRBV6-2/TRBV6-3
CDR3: CASSYQGFRPGDIQYF
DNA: TGTGCCAGCAGTTACCAGGGGTTTCGACCGGGCGACATTCAGTACTTC

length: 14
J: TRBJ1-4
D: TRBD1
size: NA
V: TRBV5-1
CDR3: CASSSGTGSEKLFF
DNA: TGCGCCAGCAGCTCCGGGACAGGGAGTGAAAAACTGTTTTTT

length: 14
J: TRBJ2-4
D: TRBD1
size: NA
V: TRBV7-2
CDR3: CASSLALQGAIQYF
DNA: TGTGCCAGCAGCTTAGCACTTCAGGGGGCCATTCAGTACTTC

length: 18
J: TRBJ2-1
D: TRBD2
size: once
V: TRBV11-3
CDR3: CASSLGTSGSIPYNEQFF
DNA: TGTGCCAGCAGCTTAGGGACTAGCGGGAGTATCCCCTACAATGAGCAGTTCTTC

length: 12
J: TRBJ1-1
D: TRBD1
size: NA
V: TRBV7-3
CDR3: CASSPNRGRAFF
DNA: TGTGCCAGCAGCCCCAACAGGGGTCGGGCTTTCTTT

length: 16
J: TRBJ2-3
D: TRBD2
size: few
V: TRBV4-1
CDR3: CASSQGLAGGGDTQYF
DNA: TGCGCCAGCAGCCAAGGACTAGCGGGAGGGGGGGATACGCAGTATTTT

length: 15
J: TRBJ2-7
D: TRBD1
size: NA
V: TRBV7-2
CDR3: CASSLGGQGGYEQYF
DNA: TGTGCCAGCAGCTTAGGGGGACAGGGGGGCTACGAGCAGTACTTC

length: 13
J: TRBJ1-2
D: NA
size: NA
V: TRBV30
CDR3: CAWKNPGSYGYTF
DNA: TGTGCCTGGAAGAACCCAGGGTCCTATGGCTACACCTTC

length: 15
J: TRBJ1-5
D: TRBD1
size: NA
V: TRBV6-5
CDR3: CASRSTGVSNQPQHF
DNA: TGTGCCAGCAGGAGTACAGGGGTTAGCAATCAGCCCCAGCATTTT

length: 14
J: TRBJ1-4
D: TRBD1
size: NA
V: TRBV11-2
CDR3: CASKAGQVYEKLFF
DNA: TGTGCCAGCAAAGCGGGACAGGTTTATGAAAAACTGTTTTTT

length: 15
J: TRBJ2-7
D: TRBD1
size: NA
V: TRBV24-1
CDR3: CATSDLGQGSHEQYF
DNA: TGTGCCACCAGTGACCTGGGACAGGGATCCCACGAGCAGTACTTC

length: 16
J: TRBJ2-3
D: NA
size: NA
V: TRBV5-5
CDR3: CASSWYLGSSTDTQYF
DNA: TGTGCCAGCAGCTGGTACTTGGGCTCAAGCACAGATACGCAGTATTTT

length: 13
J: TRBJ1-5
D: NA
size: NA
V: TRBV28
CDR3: CASRQASYQPQHF
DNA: TGTGCCAGCCGGCAGGCGTCCTATCAGCCCCAGCATTTT

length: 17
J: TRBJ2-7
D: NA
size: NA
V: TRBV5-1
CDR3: CASTSFTGGDFNPEQYF
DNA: TGCGCCAGCACCTCCTTCACAGGGGGGGACTTTAACCCGGAGCAGTACTTC

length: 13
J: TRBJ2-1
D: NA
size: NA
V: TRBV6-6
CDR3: CASSPLAGNEQFF
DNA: TGTGCCAGCAGTCCCTTGGCGGGGAATGAGCAGTTCTTC

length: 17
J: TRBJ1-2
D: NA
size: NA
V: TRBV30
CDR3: CAWSPRHLRTGGVGYTF
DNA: TGTGCCTGGAGTCCGAGACATCTCAGGACGGGGGGAGTTGGCTACACCTTC